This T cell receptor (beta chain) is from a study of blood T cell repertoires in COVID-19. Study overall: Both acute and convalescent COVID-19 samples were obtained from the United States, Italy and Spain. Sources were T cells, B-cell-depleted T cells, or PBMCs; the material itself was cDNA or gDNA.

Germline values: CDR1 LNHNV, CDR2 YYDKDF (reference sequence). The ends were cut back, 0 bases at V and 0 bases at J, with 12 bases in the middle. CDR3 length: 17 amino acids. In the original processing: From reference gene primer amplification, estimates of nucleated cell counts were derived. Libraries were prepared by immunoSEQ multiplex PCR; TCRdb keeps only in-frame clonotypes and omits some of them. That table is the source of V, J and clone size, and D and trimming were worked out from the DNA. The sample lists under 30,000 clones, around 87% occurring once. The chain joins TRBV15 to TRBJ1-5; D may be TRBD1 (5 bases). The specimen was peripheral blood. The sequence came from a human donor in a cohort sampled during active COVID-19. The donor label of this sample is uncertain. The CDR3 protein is CATSRDYPGNSNQPQHF. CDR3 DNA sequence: TGTGCCACCAGCAGAGATTATCCAGGGAATAGCAATCAGCCCCAGCATTTT.